These 21 T cell receptor beta chains were sequenced from one sample in a study of CD8 T cells in Susac syndrome. The RNA input was about 0.5 to 1 ug, and it was reverse transcribed with random hexamers. From the immunoSEQ multiplex PCR reads, TCRdb called clonotypes with MiXCR, one entry per CDR3 protein. The table records more than 65,000 distinct CDR3 sequences, approximately 96% of them present only once. The source material was CD8+ T cells from PBMCs. These receptors all stem from a human donor with multiple sclerosis.

The chain combines TRBV29-1 with TRBJ2-7; D unclear. The CDR3 has 11 residues. Trimming removed 5 bases at V and 2 bases at J, with 7 bases between. Germline V CDR1 and CDR2: SQVTM, ANQGSEA. CDR3 nucleotide sequence: TGCAGCGTTAGGGATGCCTACGAGCAGTACTTC. Encoded protein: CSVRDAYEQYF.

The rearrangement links TRBV27 to TRBJ2-7, with TRBD2 identical over 7 bases. The CDR3 is 15 amino acids. The V gene's germline CDR1 is MNHEY and CDR2 SMNVEV (reference sequence). Trimming at V came to 2 bases and at J to 2 bases, leaving 6 bases not matched to a gene. The CDR3 here is CASSLTASGTYEQYF. DNA of the CDR3: TGTGCCAGCAGTTTAACGGCTAGCGGTACCTACGAGCAGTACTTC.

V is TRBV30 and J is TRBJ2-5; D perhaps matches TRBD1 (6 bases). In germline, CDR1 is GTSNPN, CDR2 SVGIG (reference sequence). Trimming took 0 bases from V and 5 from J, leaving 16 bases between them. The CDR3 sequence is 15 residues long. The CDR3 DNA sequence: TGTGCCTGGAGTGTACAACAGGGTATCGAGGAGACCCAGTACTTC. Amino acid sequence: CAWSVQQGIEETQYF.

V gene TRBV28 combines with J gene TRBJ2-7; weak D call: TRBD2 (6 bases). There are 16 residues in the CDR3. V lost 2 bases and J lost 3, with 17 bases in between. CDR1 is MDHEN and CDR2 is SYDVKM in the germline V gene. This CDR3 is CASSLLPASEGYEQYF. CDR3 nucleotides: TGTGCCAGCAGTTTACTTCCGGCTAGCGAGGGCTACGAGCAGTACTTC. Full variable domain (missing parts from reference TRBV28 and TRBJ2-7): DVKVTQSSRYLVKRTGEKVFLECVQDMDHENMFWYRQDPGLGLRLIYFSYDVKMKEKGDIPEGYSVSREKKERFSLILESASTNQTSMYLCASSLLPASEGYEQYFGPGTRLTVT.

CDR3 coding DNA: TGTGCCAGTAGCTCAGGACTAGCGGGAGCCCTAGGCAATGAGCAGTTCTTC. This encodes CASSSGLAGALGNEQFF. The gene calls are TRBV19 and TRBJ2-1; 13 bases map to TRBD2. The germline gives CDR1 LNHDA, CDR2 SQIVND (reference sequence). V lost 6 bases to trimming and J lost 6 bases; unmatched junction nucleotides: 11. The CDR3 has 17 residues.

The chain links TRBV28 to TRBJ2-2; 8 bases align to TRBD2. Germline loops: CDR1 MDHEN, CDR2 SYDVKM. This CDR3 contains 16 residues. J lost 2 bases, V lost 5 bases, and 7 bases had no gene match. The CDR3 DNA follows: TGTGCCAGCAGTCCCCCCACTAGCGGCAACACCGGGGAGCTGTTTTTT. The encoded protein is CASSPPTSGNTGELFF.

This rearrangement joins TRBV6-5 to TRBJ2-3; D is perhaps TRBD1 (6 bases). From germline, CDR1 is MNHEY and CDR2 SVGAGI. Trimming pared 0 bases from V and 4 bases from J, leaving 17 bases between. This CDR3 is built from 17 residues. The CDR3 bases are TGTGCCAGCAGTTACTCGATACAGGGATGGGGCGCAGATACGCAGTATTTT. Encoded protein: CASSYSIQGWGADTQYF.

The chain carries TRBV28 and TRBJ1-3; D not certain. The CDR3 sequence is 12 residues long. Deletions cut 6 bases from V and 0 bases from J, with 3 bases between. Germline loops: CDR1 MDHEN, CDR2 SYDVKM. The CDR3 region has the DNA TGTGCCAGCAGCACCTCTGGAAACACCATATATTTT. Translated, it gives CASSTSGNTIYF.

V gene TRBV20-1 combines with J gene TRBJ2-5; 7 positions match TRBD2. The germline gives CDR1 DFQATT, CDR2 SNEGSKA (reference sequence). J was trimmed by 7 bases and V by 6 bases; bases with no gene match: 17. There are 15 residues in the CDR3. The CDR3 DNA is TGCAGTGCCCCCCATCGAGGACTAGACTCCGGGACCCAGTACTTC. Protein: CSAPHRGLDSGTQYF.

This clonotype was detected once. V gene TRBV29-1 combines with J gene TRBJ2-3; TRBD1 matches 10 bases. CDR1 and CDR2 (germline): SQVTM, ANQGSEA. After removal of 3 bases from V and 6 bases from J, the junction contained 9 bases not matched to a gene. There are 15 residues in the CDR3. The CDR3 sequence is CSVEGTGANFDTQYF. The CDR3 DNA reads TGCAGCGTTGAGGGGACAGGGGCCAATTTCGATACGCAGTATTTT.

The chain couples TRBV20-1 to TRBJ2-7; D remains ambiguous. Germline CDR1 and CDR2: DFQATT and SNEGSKA (reference sequence). V was pared by 3 bases and J by 4 bases, with 10 bases between. The CDR3 is made up of 12 amino acids. The CDR3 bases are TGCAGTGCTAGTAGTTGGGGTTACGAGCAGTACTTC. As protein: CSASSWGYEQYF.

The chain is built from TRBV11-2 and TRBJ2-7; D gene uncertain. V gave up 7 bases and J gave up 0 bases, with 16 bases separating them. Germline CDR1 SGHAT, CDR2 FQNNGV. This CDR3 is built from 15 residues. In DNA, the CDR3 is TGTGCCAGCACCCTGATCAGCGACCCCTCCTACGAGCAGTACTTC. Its protein product is CASTLISDPSYEQYF.

The gene calls are TRBV29-1 and TRBJ1-1; tentative D call: TRBD1 (6 bases). The germline V gene has CDR1 SQVTM and CDR2 ANQGSEA. The CDR3 extends over 13 amino acids. V was clipped by 4 bases and J by 1 base, with 10 bases between them. The CDR3 DNA reads TGCAGCGTTGTTGGGGGCAGGAACACTGAAGCTTTCTTT. It codes for CSVVGGRNTEAFF.

The rearrangement links TRBV9 to TRBJ2-2; 7 bases agree with TRBD1. With 4 bases clipped from V and 2 bases from J, the junction kept 14 bases outside the gene matches. Germline V gene sequence: CDR1 SGDLS, CDR2 YYNGEE. The CDR3 covers 18 residues. The CDR3 region is CASSPRTGLDPNTGELFF. The CDR3 bases are TGTGCCAGCAGCCCCCGGACAGGACTCGACCCTAACACCGGGGAGCTGTTTTTT.

The chain combines TRBV6-1 with TRBJ2-3; D remains ambiguous. The germline V and J ends were trimmed by 6 bases and 4 bases, with 8 bases remaining between them. This CDR3 contains 12 residues. Germline-derived CDR1 and CDR2 are MNHNS and SASEGT. CDR3 sequence (DNA): TGTGCCAGCAGGAACTTCCCAGATACGCAGTATTTT. Protein: CASRNFPDTQYF.

J is TRBJ2-3 and V is TRBV12-3 or TRBV12-4, with D unclear. The CDR3 is 14 amino acids. V was clipped by 8 bases and J by 2 bases, with 14 bases between them. CDR3 in DNA: TGTGCCAGCGGCTTGTGGCAAACCACAGATACGCAGTATTTT. It translates to CASGLWQTTDTQYF.

This chain links TRBV27 with TRBJ1-4; D unclear. CDR3 length: 14 amino acids. Germline loops: CDR1 MNHEY, CDR2 SMNVEV (reference sequence). With 3 bases removed from V and 1 base from J, the gap between germline ends came to 6 bases. The CDR3 reads CASSLTGTNEKLFF. CDR3 in DNA: TGTGCCAGCAGTTTGACTGGAACTAATGAAAAACTGTTTTTT.

This sequence joins TRBV11-2 and TRBJ2-5; D gene ambiguous. Germline CDR1 reads SGHAT; CDR2 reads FQNNGV. This CDR3 spans 13 amino acids. The V end was cut by 4 bases, the J end by 1 base, with 7 bases between. Here the CDR3 reads CASSSWAQETQYF. DNA of the CDR3: TGTGCCAGCAGCTCGTGGGCCCAAGAGACCCAGTACTTC.

CDR3 in DNA: TGTGCCAGCAGTTTAGAGGGAACAGGCTTCCCTAGCACAGATACGCAGTATTTT. This encodes CASSLEGTGFPSTDTQYF. The chain couples TRBV12-3 or TRBV12-4 to TRBJ2-3; D possibly corresponds to TRBD1 (5 bases). The CDR3 has 18 residues. V lost 1 base and J 0 bases, leaving 17 bases between the germline ends.

The chain combines TRBV11-1 with TRBJ2-3, with a possible D match to TRBD1 (6 bases). The V end was cut by 4 bases, the J end by 5 bases, with 16 bases between. CDR1 is SGHAT, CDR2 FQDESV, per germline (reference sequence). CDR3 size: 15 residues. In DNA form, the CDR3 reads TGTGCCAGCAGCTCGACCGAGGACAGTGGAGATACGCAGTATTTT. Amino acid sequence: CASSSTEDSGDTQYF.

The chain joins TRBV27 to TRBJ1-2; D gene unclear. V lost 8 bases, J lost 8 bases, and 9 bases lay in between. The CDR3 loop spans 10 amino acids. CDR1 is MNHEY and CDR2 is SMNVEV in the germline V gene (reference sequence). CDR3 in amino acids: CASGYLGYTF. Written as DNA, the CDR3 is TGTGCCAGCGGCTATTTGGGCTACACCTTC.